This entry describes one T cell receptor (beta chain). This receptor's antigen is unknown. Per-base quality was not reported, and no clone a single base away is much larger than it. From cysteine to phenylalanine, the CDR3 is 12 amino acids long. Left in the record is the CDR3 DNA by itself, 36 bases read in frame from the first base. Via the germline V gene, CDR1 is SGHVS and CDR2 FQNEAQ. Trimming costs V 2 bases and J 6 bases, and their ends lie 6 bases apart. This sample is part of a study of OX40 agonist ivuxolimab in advanced cancers. Background for the entire study: Ivuxolimab, which targeted the costimulatory receptor OX40 (CD134), was an agonistic, fully human IgG2 monoclonal antibody. Intravenous ivuxolimab was administered to patients every 2 weeks at six dose levels: 0.01, 0.1, 0.3, 1.5, 3 and 10 mg/kg. Of the approximately 50 patients in dose escalation, about 20 had hepatocellular carcinoma, around 15 had melanoma, 9 had renal cell carcinoma and 9 had head and neck cancer. A male proportion of around 81% and a mean age of about 60 years, ranging from roughly 23 to 85, were recorded for the dose-escalation cohort. Patients were allowed to have had prior anti-PD-1, anti-PD-L1 or anti-CTLA-4 therapy, and 30% to 40% of the dose-escalation patients had previously received checkpoint inhibitors. Partial responses occurred in three dose-escalation patients, of whom one had hepatocellular carcinoma and two had cutaneous melanoma. The point of sequencing TCRbeta in the periphery was to test whether ivuxolimab changed TCR sequence diversity and drove clonal T-cell expansion. The paper describes the monotherapy dose-escalation part (N of about 54 patients) of the phase I trial of ivuxolimab.

Genomic DNA was isolated from the sorted cells so that the TCRbeta CDR3 region could be sequenced. TCRbeta CDR3 regions were sequenced using the immunoSEQ Assay. The table comes from immuneACCESS by way of TCRdb, which keeps in-frame sequences with V and J called. Part of the clones is missing from these tables; in studies checked, under half for an unresolved V gene and the rest for unknown reasons. The sample records 75,000 to 100,000 clones, 92% of which are singletons. The ten top clones hold 3.4% of the sample. General conclusions and limits of the study: In the 0.1-3.0 mg/kg groups, partial responders were among the patients with the lowest normalized peripheral clonal expansion, particularly in CD8+ T cells. At doses of 0.1 to 3.0 mg/kg, clonal expansion of both CD4+ and CD8+ T cells in blood was seen between baseline and week 6. Which antigens the clonally expanded peripheral T cells were specific for was not determined. Low levels of normalized T-cell clonal expansion were also seen in some patients who did not respond. After ivuxolimab, CD8+ T cells had more expanded clones than CD4+ T cells on average.

The trial excluded patients who had a history of autoimmune disease or were on systemic immunosuppression. In every dose cohort, peripheral blood was drawn for TCR sequencing at baseline, cycle 4 day 1, and cycle 7 day 1. Samples were obtained from an open-label, multicenter, first-in-human phase I dose-escalation trial of ivuxolimab. The trial enrolled adults with locally advanced or metastatic head and neck squamous cell, hepatocellular, melanoma or renal cell carcinoma. Before TCR sequencing, CD4+ and CD8+ T cells were separately sorted from peripheral blood. The chain uses TRBV7-8 and TRBJ2-3; the D gene assignment is ambiguous. The TCR was taken from an adult with an advanced solid tumor such as melanoma, head and neck, liver or kidney cancer. Material: CD4+ or CD8+ T cells sorted from blood, obtained in a trial of the OX40 agonist ivuxolimab. The nucleotide sequence reads TGTGCCAGCAGCTTACCTTCCGATACGCAGTATTTT. Translated, it reads CASSLPSDTQYF.